These 21 T cell receptor beta chains came from one sample sequenced in a study of CD8 T cells in ankylosing spondylitis. TCRdb re-derived calls from the 5' RACE reads in MiXCR, one entry per CDR3 protein. The sample has roughly 130,000 distinct CDR3 sequences, 12% to 15% seen once. The sequenced material came from blood, either unsorted or a sorted T cell fraction (not recorded which). The receptors were gathered from a female donor with ankylosing spondylitis or in good health (not recorded which).

Turning to this clonotype: A read error is possible here, since a much larger clone lies one base away. The chain is built from TRBV28 and TRBJ1-5, with D uncertain. This CDR3 comprises 12 residues. Germline CDR1 is MDHEN and CDR2 is SYDVKM. This CDR3 reads CVSSLLRQPQHF. For the CDR3, the DNA is TGTGTCAGCAGTTTGCTGAGACAGCCCCAGCATTTT. Full variable domain (rest looked up from reference TRBV28 and TRBJ1-5): DVKVTQSSRYLVKRTGEKVFLECVQDMDHENMFWYRQDPGLGLRLIYFSYDVKMKEKGDIPEGYSVSREKKERFSLILESASTNQTSMYLCVSSLLRQPQHFGDGTRLSIL.

This clonotype has only a few counts. The chain joins TRBV6-2 or TRBV6-3 to TRBJ2-7; possibly TRBD1 for D (5 bases). The CDR3 has 14 residues. Germline V gene sequence: CDR1 MNHEY, CDR2 SVGEGT. V shed 5 bases and J shed 3 bases, with 14 bases lying between them. The CDR3 protein is CASSGAQSFYEQYF. In nucleotides, the CDR3 is TGTGCCAGCAGTGGGGCCCAATCCTTCTACGAGCAGTACTTC.

This sequence joins TRBV12-3 or TRBV12-4 and TRBJ2-5; the match to TRBD1 covers 7 bases. The CDR3 covers 13 residues. Trimming cost V 5 bases and J 7 bases; bases outside gene matches: 7. The CDR3 sequence is CASSGTVSGTQYF. Written as DNA, the CDR3 is TGTGCCAGCAGTGGGACAGTAAGTGGGACCCAGTACTTC.

V and J are TRBV5-1 and TRBJ2-1; perhaps TRBD2 as D (6 bases). Trimming removed 0 bases at V and 3 bases at J, with 13 bases between. Per the germline V gene, CDR1 is SGHRS and CDR2 is YFSETQ. CDR3 size: 16 residues. The CDR3 protein is CASSLDWGEFYNEQFF. CDR3 in DNA: TGCGCCAGCAGCTTGGACTGGGGGGAATTCTACAATGAGCAGTTCTTC. The full variable domain, completed using reference TRBV5-1 and TRBJ2-1, is KAGVTQTPRYLIKTRGQQVTLSCSPISGHRSVSWYQQTPGQGLQFLFEYFSETQRNKGNFPGRFSGRQFSNSRSEMNVSTLELGDSALYLCASSLDWGEFYNEQFFGPGTRLTVL.

This clonotype came up many times. The J gene is TRBJ1-5, the V gene TRBV20-1; no definite D call. V was cut by 2 bases and J by 3 bases, with 14 bases left in between. The CDR3 covers 15 residues. Germline CDR1 DFQATT, CDR2 SNEGSKA (reference sequence). This chain's CDR3 is CSARPNDWLNQPQHF. CDR3 nucleotide sequence: TGCAGTGCTAGACCGAACGATTGGCTCAATCAGCCCCAGCATTTT.

The table lists this clonotype with many counts. The chain joins TRBV12-3 or TRBV12-4 to TRBJ1-1; possibly TRBD1 for D (5 bases). This CDR3 contains 13 residues. V gave up 4 bases and J gave up 4 bases, with 10 bases separating them. CDR3: CASSSWGITEAFF. CDR3 DNA: TGTGCCAGCAGTTCCTGGGGGATCACTGAAGCTTTCTTT.

The gene calls are TRBV28 and TRBJ2-7; tentatively, D is TRBD1 (5 bases). Per the germline V gene, CDR1 is MDHEN and CDR2 is SYDVKM. Deletions cut 8 bases from V and 2 bases from J, with 13 bases between. This CDR3 comprises 13 residues. This CDR3 is CASSMGRAYEQYF. The CDR3 nucleotides read TGTGCCAGCTCGATGGGCAGGGCCTACGAGCAGTACTTC. Complete variable domain (other parts from reference TRBV28 and TRBJ2-7): DVKVTQSSRYLVKRTGEKVFLECVQDMDHENMFWYRQDPGLGLRLIYFSYDVKMKEKGDIPEGYSVSREKKERFSLILESASTNQTSMYLCASSMGRAYEQYFGPGTRLTVT.

This clonotype was seen ten or more times. The chain carries TRBV20-1 and TRBJ2-7; the D is unclear. V was clipped by 6 bases and J by 0 bases, with 12 bases between them. CDR1 is DFQATT, CDR2 SNEGSKA, per germline (reference sequence). This CDR3 region has 13 residues. Written as DNA, the CDR3 is TGCAGTGCCCCGGTTGGCCACTCCTACGAGCAGTACTTC. Translated, it gives CSAPVGHSYEQYF.

The chain recombines TRBV27 with TRBJ2-2; the match to TRBD1 covers 7 bases. Unmatched junction bases numbered 6, after V lost 4 bases and J lost 1 base. CDR3 length: 16 residues. Germline CDR1 MNHEY, CDR2 SMNVEV (reference sequence). Here the CDR3 reads CASSCLRTGNTGELFF. Written as DNA, the CDR3 is TGTGCCAGCAGTTGCCTCCGGACAGGGAACACCGGGGAGCTGTTTTTT.

In this sample, this clonotype turned up many times. V usage is TRBV29-1 and J usage is TRBJ2-5; TRBD1 matches 7 bases. The CDR3 runs 13 residues. Germline CDR1 SQVTM, CDR2 ANQGSEA. The junction had 4 bases not matched to a gene; V was cut back by 1 base and J by 5 bases. The CDR3 region is CSVEGQGWETQYF. The CDR3 bases are TGCAGCGTTGAAGGACAGGGTTGGGAGACCCAGTACTTC.

In its sample, this clonotype was seen many times. This rearrangement joins TRBV12-3 or TRBV12-4 to TRBJ2-7; D remains unclear. The CDR3 runs to 14 residues. V gave up 6 bases and J gave up 2 bases, with 14 bases separating them. In nucleotides, the CDR3 is TGTGCCAGCAGCTGGGATTTAGGGCCCTACGAGCAGTACTTC. Translation: CASSWDLGPYEQYF.

In this sample, this clonotype turned up many times. The rearrangement uses TRBV29-1 and TRBJ2-7, with D possibly TRBD2 on 5 matching bases. CDR3 size: 14 residues. The V end was cut by 4 bases, the J end by 4 bases, with 17 bases between. In germline, CDR1 is SQVTM, CDR2 ANQGSEA. In DNA form, the CDR3 reads TGCAGCGTTGGAGTAGAGGGAGATGTTTACGAGCAGTACTTC. Translation gives CSVGVEGDVYEQYF.

In this sample, this clonotype turned up many times. The V gene is TRBV20-1, the J gene TRBJ2-3; D remains ambiguous. V was clipped by 3 bases and J by 12 bases, with 19 bases between them. The CDR3 runs to 13 residues. Germline CDR1 is DFQATT and CDR2 is SNEGSKA (reference sequence). The CDR3 coding sequence is TGCAGTGCTAGGGGCGAGGCAACCAATAGTCAGTATTTT. This encodes CSARGEATNSQYF.

In its sample, this clonotype was seen many times. The CDR3 protein is CASSDSYEQYF. As DNA, the CDR3 is TGCGCCAGCAGCGACAGCTACGAGCAGTACTTC. The J gene is TRBJ2-7, the V gene TRBV5-1, with D possibly TRBD1 on 5 matching bases. Trimming left V 4 bases short and J 3 bases short, with 5 bases between. Germline CDR1 reads SGHRS; CDR2 reads YFSETQ. The CDR3 spans 11 residues.

There are many counts of this clonotype. J is TRBJ2-5 and V is TRBV9; 7 bases match TRBD1. The CDR3 is made up of 13 amino acids. Per germline, CDR1 SGDLS and CDR2 YYNGEE. Trimming cost V 4 bases and J 4 bases; bases outside gene matches: 4. This CDR3 reads CASSRQGLETQYF. The CDR3 DNA reads TGTGCCAGCAGCCGACAGGGTCTAGAGACCCAGTACTTC. Supplemented by reference TRBV9 and TRBJ2-5, the full variable domain reads DSGVTQTPKHLITATGQRVTLRCSPRSGDLSVYWYQQSLDQGLQFLIQYYNGEERAKGNILERFSAQQFPDLHSELNLSSLELGDSALYFCASSRQGLETQYFGPGTRLLVL.

The rearrangement joins TRBV5-6 to TRBJ2-1; 7 nucleotides align to TRBD1. CDR3 length equals 16 residues. Looked up from germline, CDR1 is SGHDT and CDR2 is YYEEEE. V lost 4 bases, J lost 3 bases, and 10 bases stayed unmatched. The CDR3 loop reads CASSPSPGTVYNEQFF. The CDR3 DNA follows: TGTGCCAGCAGCCCAAGCCCCGGGACAGTCTACAATGAGCAGTTCTTC.

The chain combines TRBV20-1 with TRBJ2-1; 8 nucleotides line up with TRBD2. The V and J ends lost 3 bases and 5 bases, in that order; junction bases with no gene match: 12. The CDR3 covers 16 residues. Germline V gives CDR1 DFQATT, CDR2 SNEGSKA (reference sequence). The CDR3 here is CSASLPEREINNEQFF. CDR3 in DNA: TGCAGTGCTAGTCTTCCTGAGCGGGAGATCAACAATGAGCAGTTCTTC.

V gene TRBV20-1 combines with J gene TRBJ1-2; D is unresolved. The V end lost 3 bases, the J end lost 1 base, and 15 bases lay between the germline ends. The CDR3 covers 15 residues. The germline V gene has CDR1 DFQATT and CDR2 SNEGSKA (reference sequence). The CDR3 loop is CSARAPGDYNYGYTF. The CDR3 DNA reads TGCAGTGCTAGGGCCCCGGGCGACTATAACTATGGCTACACCTTC.

This clonotype was seen ten or more times. This rearrangement joins TRBV5-1 to TRBJ2-1, with D unresolved. V was trimmed by 5 bases and J by 0 bases, leaving 12 bases between them. The CDR3 is 15 residues long. In germline, CDR1 is SGHRS, CDR2 YFSETQ. As DNA, the CDR3 is TGCGCCAGCAGTGAGATTCTGAGCTCCTACAATGAGCAGTTCTTC. It codes for CASSEILSSYNEQFF. Combining the CDR3 with reference TRBV5-1 and TRBJ2-1 gives the whole variable domain KAGVTQTPRYLIKTRGQQVTLSCSPISGHRSVSWYQQTPGQGLQFLFEYFSETQRNKGNFPGRFSGRQFSNSRSEMNVSTLELGDSALYLCASSEILSSYNEQFFGPGTRLTVL.

This clonotype came up a few times. The genes are TRBV28 and TRBJ2-5; 9 nucleotides agree with TRBD2. This CDR3 has 15 residues. The V gene end was trimmed by 3 bases and the J gene end by 5 bases; junction bases not matched to a gene: 7. The germline CDR1 and CDR2 sequences are MDHEN and SYDVKM. CDR3 DNA sequence: TGTGCCAGCAGTTTGGCGGGGGGGCCCCAGGAGACCCAGTACTTC. It yields the protein CASSLAGGPQETQYF.

This clonotype was detected ten times or more. The chain uses TRBV10-3 and TRBJ2-7; perhaps TRBD1 as D (6 bases). Trimming shortened V by 6 bases and J by 0 bases, and 15 bases separated the two germline ends. Germline loops: CDR1 ENHRY, CDR2 SYGVKD. This CDR3 contains 15 residues. CDR3 region: CAISNRQASSYEQYF. In DNA, the CDR3 is TGTGCCATCAGCAACAGACAGGCGAGCTCCTACGAGCAGTACTTC.